This paragraph reports one T cell receptor beta chain. Its antigen is unknown. The sample belongs to a study of vaccination and CD4 T cells after COVID-19. For the study at large: PCR on nasal swabs identified SARS-CoV-2 in convalescent patients, of whom some ten were mild and one severe.

Treatment here: roughly 11-day PBMC culture with coronavirus spike peptide pools or control peptides (ViraFEST assay). Once peptide pools had expanded antigen-specific T cells, ViraFEST sequenced TCRs. Fresh IL-2 medium was used to replace half of the medium on days 3 and 7. CDR1 SGHTA and CDR2 FQGNSA come from the germline V gene. The ends were cut back, 1 base at V and 6 bases at J, with 9 bases in the middle. The CDR3 has 14 amino acids. An Oncomine TCR Beta short-read assay was used to sequence the DNA from cultured CD4+ T cells. MiXCR was run by TCRdb on the PCR reads, yielding one entry per CDR3 protein. This repertoire shows roughly 9,300 distinct CDR3 sequences, about 51% found once; its top ten account for approximately 40%. Whole-study results and caveats: Relatively few convalescent patients and no early post-infection timepoints were analyzed.

The sample was CD4+ T cells from blood, cultured in vitro. This clonotype was sampled from a human donor who had recovered from COVID-19. The rearrangement joins TRBV7-2 to TRBJ2-2, with D possibly matching TRBD1 (5 bases). CDR3 DNA: TGTGCCAGCAGCTTAGTAAGGGGTCCCGGGGAGCTGTTTTTT. This sequence encodes CASSLVRGPGELFF.